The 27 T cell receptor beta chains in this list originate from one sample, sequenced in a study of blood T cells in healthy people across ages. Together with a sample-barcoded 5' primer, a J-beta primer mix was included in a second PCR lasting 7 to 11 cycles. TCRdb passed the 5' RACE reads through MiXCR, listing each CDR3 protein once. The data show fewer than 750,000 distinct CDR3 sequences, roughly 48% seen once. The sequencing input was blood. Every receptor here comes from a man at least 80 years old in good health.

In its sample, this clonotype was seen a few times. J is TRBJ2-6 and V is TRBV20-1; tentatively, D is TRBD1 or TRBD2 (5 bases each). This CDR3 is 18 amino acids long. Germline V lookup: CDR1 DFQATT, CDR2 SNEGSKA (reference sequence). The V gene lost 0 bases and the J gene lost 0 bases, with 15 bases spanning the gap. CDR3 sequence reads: CSARDQGAGSSGANVLTF. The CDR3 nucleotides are TGCAGTGCTAGAGATCAAGGGGCAGGGAGCTCTGGGGCCAACGTCCTGACTTTC.

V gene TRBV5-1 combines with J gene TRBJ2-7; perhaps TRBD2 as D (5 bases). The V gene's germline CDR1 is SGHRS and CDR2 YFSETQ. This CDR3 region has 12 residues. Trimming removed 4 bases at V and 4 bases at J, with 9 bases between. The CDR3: CASSEGDYEQYF. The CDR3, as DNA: TGCGCCAGCAGCGAGGGAGATTACGAGCAGTACTTC.

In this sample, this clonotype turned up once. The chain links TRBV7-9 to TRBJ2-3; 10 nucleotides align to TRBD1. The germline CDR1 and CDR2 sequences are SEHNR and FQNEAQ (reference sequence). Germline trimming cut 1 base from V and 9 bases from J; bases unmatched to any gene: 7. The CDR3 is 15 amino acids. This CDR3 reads CASSLGGDRGQTQYF. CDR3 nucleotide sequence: TGTGCCAGCAGCTTAGGAGGGGACAGGGGTCAGACGCAGTATTTT.

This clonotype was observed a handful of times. The CDR3: CASSLGQPSRYEQYF. CDR3 bases: TGTGCCAGCAGCTTGGGACAGCCGTCGCGGTACGAGCAGTACTTC. The chain carries TRBV27 and TRBJ2-7; 7 bases map to TRBD1. This CDR3 is built from 15 residues. The V gene's germline CDR1 is MNHEY and CDR2 SMNVEV (reference sequence). V lost 6 bases to trimming and J lost 4 bases; unmatched junction nucleotides: 12.

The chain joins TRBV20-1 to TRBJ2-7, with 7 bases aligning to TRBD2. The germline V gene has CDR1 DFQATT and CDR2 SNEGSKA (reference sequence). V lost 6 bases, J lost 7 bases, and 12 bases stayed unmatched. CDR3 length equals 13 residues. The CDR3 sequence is CSAPGGSVGEQYF. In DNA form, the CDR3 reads TGCAGTGCCCCCGGCGGGAGTGTGGGAGAGCAGTACTTC.

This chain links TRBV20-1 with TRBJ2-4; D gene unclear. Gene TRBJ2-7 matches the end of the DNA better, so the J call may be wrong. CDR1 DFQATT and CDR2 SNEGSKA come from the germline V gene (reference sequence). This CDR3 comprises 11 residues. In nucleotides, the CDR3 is TGCAGTGCTAACCCACAGTACGAGCAGTACTTC. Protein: CSANPQYEQYF.

CDR3 DNA sequence: TGTGCCAGCAGGCGGACAGCTGGCACCGGGGAGCTGTTTTTT. Translating gives CASRRTAGTGELFF. The V call is TRBV2, the J call TRBJ2-2, with TRBD1 as a possible D gene (6 bases). The CDR3 runs to 14 residues. The V end was cut by 6 bases, the J end by 4 bases, with 12 bases between. CDR1 and CDR2 from the germline V gene are SNHLY and FYNNEI. Full variable domain (outside the CDR3, taken from reference TRBV2 and TRBJ2-2): EPEVTQTPSHQVTQMGQEVILRCVPISNHLYFYWYRQILGQKVEFLVSFYNNEISEKSEIFDDQFSVERPDGSNFTLKIRSTKLEDSAMYFCASRRTAGTGELFFGEGSRLTVL.

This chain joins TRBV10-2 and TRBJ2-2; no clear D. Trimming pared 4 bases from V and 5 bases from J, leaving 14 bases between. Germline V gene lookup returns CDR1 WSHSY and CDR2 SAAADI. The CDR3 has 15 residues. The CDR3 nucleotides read TGCGCCAGCAGTGTTCGGGTTTTTCGGACCGGGGAGCTGTTTTTT. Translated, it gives CASSVRVFRTGELFF.

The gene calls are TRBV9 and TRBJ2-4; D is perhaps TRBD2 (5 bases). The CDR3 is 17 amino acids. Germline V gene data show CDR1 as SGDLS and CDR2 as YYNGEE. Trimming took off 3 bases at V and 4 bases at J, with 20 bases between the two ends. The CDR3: CASSAAPDGVGKNIQYF. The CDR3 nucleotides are TGTGCCAGCAGCGCAGCTCCCGACGGGGTTGGAAAAAACATTCAGTACTTC.

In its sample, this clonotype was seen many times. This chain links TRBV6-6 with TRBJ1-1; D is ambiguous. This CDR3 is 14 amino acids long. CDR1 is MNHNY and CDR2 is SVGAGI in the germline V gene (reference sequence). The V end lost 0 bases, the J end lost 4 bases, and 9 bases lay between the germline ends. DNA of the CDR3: TGTGCCAGCAGTTACTCGCCGGGAAGCACTGAAGCTTTCTTT. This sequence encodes CASSYSPGSTEAFF.

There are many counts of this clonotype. CDR3: CASSGTSGARTQYF. As DNA, the CDR3 is TGTGCCAGCAGTGGGACTAGCGGGGCTAGGACGCAGTATTTT. The genes are TRBV6-6 and TRBJ2-3; 13 nucleotides align to TRBD2. Germline V gives CDR1 MNHNY, CDR2 SVGAGI (reference sequence). The CDR3 spans 14 residues. With V trimmed by 5 bases and J by 9 bases, 5 bases remained unmatched.

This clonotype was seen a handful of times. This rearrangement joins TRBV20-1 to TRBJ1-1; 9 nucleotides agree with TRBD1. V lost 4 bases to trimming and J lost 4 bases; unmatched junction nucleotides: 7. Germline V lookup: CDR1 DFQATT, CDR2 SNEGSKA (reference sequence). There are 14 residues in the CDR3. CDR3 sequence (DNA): TGCAGTGCTACCCCCGGGACAGGGCGCACTGAAGCTTTCTTT. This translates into CSATPGTGRTEAFF.

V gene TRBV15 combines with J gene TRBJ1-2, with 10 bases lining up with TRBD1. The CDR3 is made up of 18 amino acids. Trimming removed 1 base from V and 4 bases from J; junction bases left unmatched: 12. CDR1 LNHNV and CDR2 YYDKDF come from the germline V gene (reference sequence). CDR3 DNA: TGTGCCACCAGCAGAGTCGCCGGGACAGGGGTTCCCCGCTATGGCTACACCTTC. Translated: CATSRVAGTGVPRYGYTF.

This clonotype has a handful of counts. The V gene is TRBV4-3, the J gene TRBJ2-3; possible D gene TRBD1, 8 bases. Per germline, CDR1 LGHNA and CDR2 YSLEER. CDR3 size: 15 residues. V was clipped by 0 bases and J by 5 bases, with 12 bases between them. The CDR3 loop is CASSQENRGGDTQYF. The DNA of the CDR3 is TGCGCCAGCAGCCAAGAAAACAGGGGGGGAGATACGCAGTATTTT.

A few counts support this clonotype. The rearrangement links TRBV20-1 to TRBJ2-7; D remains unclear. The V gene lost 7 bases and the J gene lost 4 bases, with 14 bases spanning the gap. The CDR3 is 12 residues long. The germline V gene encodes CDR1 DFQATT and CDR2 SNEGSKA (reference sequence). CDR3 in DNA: TGCAGTGGGGAACTGTCCTTTTACGAGCAGTACTTC. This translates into CSGELSFYEQYF.

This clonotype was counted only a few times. The CDR3: CASSTYGTSSYNEQFF. CDR3 DNA: TGTGCCTCCTCAACTTACGGGACATCCTCCTACAATGAGCAGTTCTTC. The V and J genes are TRBV7-9 and TRBJ2-1; perhaps TRBD1 as D (6 bases). This CDR3 has 16 amino acids. The germline V gene encodes CDR1 SEHNR and CDR2 FQNEAQ (reference sequence). Trimming left V 11 bases short and J 0 bases short, with 20 bases between.

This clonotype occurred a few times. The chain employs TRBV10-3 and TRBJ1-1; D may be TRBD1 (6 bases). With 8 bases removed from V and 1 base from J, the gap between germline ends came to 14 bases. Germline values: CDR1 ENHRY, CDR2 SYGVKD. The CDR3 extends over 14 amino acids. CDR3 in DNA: TGTGCCATCGGGGGGGGGGCCCAGAACACTGAAGCTTTCTTT. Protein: CAIGGGAQNTEAFF.

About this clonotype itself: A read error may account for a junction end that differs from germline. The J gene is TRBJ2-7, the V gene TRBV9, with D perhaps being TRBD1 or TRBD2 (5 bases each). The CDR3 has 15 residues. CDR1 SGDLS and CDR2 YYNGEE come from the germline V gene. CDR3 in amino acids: CAGSPRGTGPHEQYF. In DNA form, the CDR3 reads TGTGCCGGCAGCCCTAGGGGAACGGGACCCCACGAGCAGTACTTC. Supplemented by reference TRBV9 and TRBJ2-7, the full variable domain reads DSGVTQTPKHLITATGQRVTLRCSPRSGDLSVYWYQQSLDQGLQFLIQYYNGEERAKGNILERFSAQQFPDLHSELNLSSLELGDSALYFCAGSPRGTGPHEQYFGPGTRLTVT.

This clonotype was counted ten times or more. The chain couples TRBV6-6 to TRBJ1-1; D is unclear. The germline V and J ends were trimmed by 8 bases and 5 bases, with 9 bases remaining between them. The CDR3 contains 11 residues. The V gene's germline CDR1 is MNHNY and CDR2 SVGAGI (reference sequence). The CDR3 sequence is CASLSWTEAFF. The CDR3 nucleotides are TGTGCCAGCCTGTCTTGGACTGAAGCTTTCTTT.

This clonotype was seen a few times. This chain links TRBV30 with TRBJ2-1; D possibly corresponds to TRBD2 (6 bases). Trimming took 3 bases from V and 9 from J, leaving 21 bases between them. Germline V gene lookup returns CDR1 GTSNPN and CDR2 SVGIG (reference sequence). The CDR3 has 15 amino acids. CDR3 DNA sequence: TGTGCCTGGAGAGGGGTGGAGGGTTCGGTGGGTGAGCAGTTCTTC. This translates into CAWRGVEGSVGEQFF.

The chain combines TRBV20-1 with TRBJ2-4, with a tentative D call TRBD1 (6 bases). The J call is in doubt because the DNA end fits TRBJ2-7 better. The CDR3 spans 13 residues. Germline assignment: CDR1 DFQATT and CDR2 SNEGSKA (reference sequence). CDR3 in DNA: TGCAGTGCTAGTATGGGGGCAGGCAGCGAGCAGTACTTC. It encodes CSASMGAGSEQYF.

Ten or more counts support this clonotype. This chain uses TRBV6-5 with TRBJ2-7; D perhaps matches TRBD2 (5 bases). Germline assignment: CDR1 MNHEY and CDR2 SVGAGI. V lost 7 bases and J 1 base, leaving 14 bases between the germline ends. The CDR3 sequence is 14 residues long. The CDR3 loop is CASNPGIPSYEQYF. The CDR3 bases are TGTGCCAGCAATCCCGGGATCCCTTCCTACGAGCAGTACTTC.

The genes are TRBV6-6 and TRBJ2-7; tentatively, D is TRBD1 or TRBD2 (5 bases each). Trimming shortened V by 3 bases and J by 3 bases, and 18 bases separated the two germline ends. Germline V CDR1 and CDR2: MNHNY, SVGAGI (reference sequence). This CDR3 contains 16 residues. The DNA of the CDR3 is TGTGCCAGCAGTTATAGGGACCTCAGGATGGGCTACGAGCAGTACTTC. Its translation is CASSYRDLRMGYEQYF.

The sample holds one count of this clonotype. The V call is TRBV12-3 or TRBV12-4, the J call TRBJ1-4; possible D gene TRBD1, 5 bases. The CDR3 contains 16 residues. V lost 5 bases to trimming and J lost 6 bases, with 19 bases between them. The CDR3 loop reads CASSPLTGQVHEKLFF. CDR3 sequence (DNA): TGTGCCAGCAGTCCCTTGACGGGGCAGGTCCATGAAAAACTGTTTTTT.

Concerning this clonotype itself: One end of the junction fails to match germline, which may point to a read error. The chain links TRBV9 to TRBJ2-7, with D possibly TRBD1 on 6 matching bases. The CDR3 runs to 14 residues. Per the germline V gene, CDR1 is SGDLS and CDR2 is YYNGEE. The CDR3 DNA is TGTGTCAGCAGCGTAGGGGACATAGCCTACGAGCAGTACTTC. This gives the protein CVSSVGDIAYEQYF.

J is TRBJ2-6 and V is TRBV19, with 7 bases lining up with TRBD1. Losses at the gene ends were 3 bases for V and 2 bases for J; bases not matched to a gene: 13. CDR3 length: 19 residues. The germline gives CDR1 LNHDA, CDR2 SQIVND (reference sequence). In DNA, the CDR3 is TGTGCCAGTAGTATGGCCTGGGACAGTTCCAGGGCTGGGGCCAACGTCCTGACTTTC. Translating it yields CASSMAWDSSRAGANVLTF. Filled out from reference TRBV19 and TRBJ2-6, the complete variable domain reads DGGITQSPKYLFRKEGQNVTLSCEQNLNHDAMYWYRQDPGQGLRLIYYSQIVNDFQKGDIAEGYSVSREKKESFPLTVTSAQKNPTAFYLCASSMAWDSSRAGANVLTFGAGSRLTVL.

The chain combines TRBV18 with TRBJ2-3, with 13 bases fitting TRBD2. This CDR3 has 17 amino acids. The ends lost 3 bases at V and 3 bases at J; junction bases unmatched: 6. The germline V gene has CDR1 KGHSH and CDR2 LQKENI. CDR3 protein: CASSPRVTSGRTDTQYF. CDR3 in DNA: TGTGCCAGCTCACCGCGGGTGACTAGCGGGAGGACAGATACGCAGTATTTT.